The rows below give T cell receptor beta chains drawn from one sample of a study of T-cell memory formation after mild COVID-19. TCRdb called the 5' RACE reads again in MiXCR, with one record for every CDR3 protein. The table lists 540,000 or so distinct CDR3 sequences, about 20% of them singletons. The sample taken for sequencing was PBMCs or a T cell subset sorted from them (not recorded which). All receptors derive from an adult woman who had mild COVID-19 (a few samples of this study predate the infection). Cell type and time point are not known. CDR3s include the opening cysteine and the closing phenylalanine or tryptophan. The D gene is left open where the match is weak. A row's size may be missing; if present it is once, few, many or a size class.

>-|TRBV29-1|-|TRBJ1-1
CSVVRALGTEAFF
TGCAGCGTTGTGCGGGCGCTTGGTACTGAAGCTTTCTTT
>-|TRBV5-6|-|TRBJ1-5
CASSLGTENQPQHF
TGTGCCAGCAGCTTGGGGACAGAAAATCAGCCCCAGCATTTT
>-|TRBV27|-|TRBJ1-6
CASSLLGGFSYNSPLHF
TGTGCCAGCAGTTTACTCGGAGGGTTCTCCTATAATTCACCCCTCCACTTT
>-|TRBV9|-|TRBJ2-2
CASSLREGVAGELFF
TGTGCCAGCAGCCTCAGGGAAGGGGTCGCCGGGGAGCTGTTTTTT
>TRBD2|TRBV3-1|-|TRBJ2-5
CASSQDIASGQETQYF
TGTGCCAGCAGCCAAGATATCGCTAGCGGTCAAGAGACCCAGTACTTC
>TRBD1|TRBV7-9|few|TRBJ1-2
CASSYPGQGPVYTF
TGTGCCAGCAGCTATCCGGGACAGGGGCCAGTCTACACCTTC
>TRBD2|TRBV7-9|-|TRBJ2-7
CASSTSGRASHEQYF
TGTGCCAGCAGCACTAGCGGGAGGGCCTCCCACGAGCAGTACTTC
>-|TRBV19|few|TRBJ1-4
CASSMGGAPREKLFF
TGTGCCAGTAGTATGGGCGGGGCCCCAAGGGAAAAACTGTTTTTT
>-|TRBV29-1|-|TRBJ1-5
CSVESGGNQPQHF
TGCAGCGTTGAGTCAGGGGGCAATCAGCCCCAGCATTTT
>TRBD2|TRBV11-3|-|TRBJ2-7
CASSLSYLLAGDHEQYF
TGTGCCAGCAGCTTGTCATACTTACTAGCGGGAGACCACGAGCAGTACTTC
>TRBD1|TRBV7-2|-|TRBJ1-5
CASRRGQRDSNQPQHF
TGTGCCAGCAGAAGGGGGCAGAGAGATAGCAATCAGCCCCAGCATTTT
>TRBD1|TRBV18|few|TRBJ2-2
CASSPATGSGELFF
TGTGCCAGCTCACCAGCGACAGGGTCCGGGGAGCTGTTTTTT
>TRBD2|TRBV7-2|few|TRBJ2-2
CASSPLAGDTGELFF
TGTGCCAGCAGTCCACTAGCGGGAGACACCGGGGAGCTGTTTTTT
>-|TRBV7-2|many|TRBJ2-5
CASSLYQETQYF
TGTGCCAGCAGCTTGTACCAAGAGACCCAGTACTTC
>-|TRBV30|few|TRBJ2-7
CAWSASRDQQYF
TGTGCCTGGAGTGCCTCCAGGGACCAACAGTACTTC
>-|TRBV2|-|TRBJ2-3
CASEWRDTQYF
TGTGCCAGCGAGTGGAGGGATACGCAGTATTTT
>TRBD1|TRBV6-5|-|TRBJ1-2
CASSYSAGGGGYTF
TGTGCCAGCAGTTACTCAGCAGGGGGAGGTGGCTACACCTTC
>-|TRBV29-1|-|TRBJ1-1
CSVEGARTEAFF
TGCAGCGTTGAGGGGGCTCGGACTGAAGCTTTCTTT
>TRBD2|TRBV20-1|few|TRBJ2-7
CSARDGTSGRPYYEQYF
TGCAGTGCTAGAGATGGGACTAGCGGGAGGCCTTACTACGAGCAGTACTTC
>-|TRBV24-1|few|TRBJ2-1
CATSPQGGFYNEQFF
TGTGCCACCAGTCCTCAGGGGGGTTTTTACAATGAGCAGTTCTTC
>-|TRBV10-3|few|TRBJ2-3
CAISRAGTDTQYF
TGTGCCATCAGTCGGGCGGGAACAGATACGCAGTATTTT
>-|TRBV6-5|few|TRBJ2-1
CASSYRAPGYNEQFF
TGTGCCAGCAGTTACAGGGCCCCGGGATACAATGAGCAGTTCTTC
>-|TRBV4-2|-|TRBJ2-7
CASSQENSGGFYEQYF
TGTGCCAGCAGCCAAGAGAATAGCGGAGGCTTCTACGAGCAGTACTTC
>-|TRBV4-3|few|TRBJ2-7
CASSQVGFDEQYF
TGCGCCAGCAGCCAAGTAGGCTTCGACGAGCAGTACTTC
>-|TRBV29-1|-|TRBJ2-1
CSVEGTAREQFF
TGCAGCGTTGAAGGGACAGCGCGAGAGCAGTTCTTC
>-|TRBV5-1|few|TRBJ2-3
CASSQDLDTQYF
TGCGCCAGCAGCCAAGACCTAGATACGCAGTATTTT
>-|TRBV7-2|few|TRBJ2-3
CASSLGELAADTQYF
TGTGCCAGCAGCTTAGGGGAACTGGCGGCAGATACGCAGTATTTT